The 12 T cell receptor beta chains below all came from one sample that was sequenced in a study of blood T cell repertoires in COVID-19. Libraries were prepared by immunoSEQ multiplex PCR; TCRdb keeps only in-frame clonotypes and omits some of them. Among approximately 200,000 clones listed, about four fifths were seen once. Sequencing input: peripheral blood. The source of these receptors is a woman aged 40-49 years with COVID-19, enrolled during active disease.

This rearrangement joins TRBV4-3 to TRBJ2-1; 8 bases align to TRBD2. J gave up 0 bases and V 0 bases, and 7 bases lay outside the gene matches. The CDR3 totals 18 residues. CDR1 is LGHNA, CDR2 YSLEER, per germline. The CDR3 loop is CASSQDRSGESSYNEQFF. The CDR3 DNA reads TGCGCCAGCAGCCAAGACCGTAGCGGGGAGAGCTCCTACAATGAGCAGTTCTTC.

The chain combines TRBV18 with TRBJ2-1, with 7 bases that match TRBD2. The CDR3 totals 16 residues. Germline CDR1 and CDR2: KGHSH and LQKENI. V lost 2 bases and J lost 6; bases outside the gene matches: 10. DNA for the CDR3: TGTGCCAGCTCACCAATTCCCCATTCGGGGGGCAATGAGCAGTTCTTC. The encoded protein is CASSPIPHSGGNEQFF.

The chain uses TRBV2 and TRBJ2-3; no clear D gene. The germline V and J ends were trimmed by 8 bases and 2 bases, with 14 bases remaining between them. The CDR3 is made up of 14 amino acids. Germline-derived CDR1 and CDR2 are SNHLY and FYNNEI. The CDR3: CASFLTRNTDTQYF. CDR3 nucleotides: TGTGCCAGCTTCTTGACGAGGAACACAGATACGCAGTATTTT. The full variable domain, its missing parts supplied by reference TRBV2 and TRBJ2-3, is EPEVTQTPSHQVTQMGQEVILRCVPISNHLYFYWYRQILGQKVEFLVSFYNNEISEKSEIFDDQFSVERPDGSNFTLKIRSTKLEDSAMYFCASFLTRNTDTQYFGPGTRLTVL.

The J gene is TRBJ2-7, the V gene TRBV10-1, with 8 nucleotides matching TRBD1. Unmatched junction bases numbered 9, after V lost 8 bases and J lost 3 bases. From germline, CDR1 is WNHNN and CDR2 SYGVQD (reference sequence). CDR3 length equals 14 residues. In DNA form, the CDR3 reads TGCGCCAGCGGTGCCTACAGGGGGGACTACGAGCAGTACTTC. It encodes CASGAYRGDYEQYF.

The J gene is TRBJ1-5, the V gene TRBV5-1; 9 bases are shared with TRBD1. After removal of 4 bases from V and 2 bases from J, the junction contained 1 base not matched to a gene. Germline-derived CDR1 and CDR2 are SGHRS and YFSETQ. The CDR3 runs to 14 residues. The CDR3 loop reads CASSRTGGNQPQHF. CDR3 bases: TGCGCCAGCAGCCGGACAGGGGGCAATCAGCCCCAGCATTTT.

This sequence joins TRBV10-3 and TRBJ2-7; no definite D call. V lost 2 bases to trimming and J lost 5 bases, with 10 bases between them. Germline CDR1 ENHRY, CDR2 SYGVKD. The CDR3 loop spans 13 amino acids. CDR3 nucleotide sequence: TGTGCCATCAGTGAGGTCTTGGGCCACGAGCAGTACTTC. Amino acid sequence: CAISEVLGHEQYF.

The J gene is TRBJ1-1, the V gene TRBV19, with D tentatively TRBD1 (6 bases). The CDR3 spans 16 residues. The V gene lost 1 base and the J gene lost 5 bases, with 17 bases spanning the gap. Germline V gene sequence: CDR1 LNHDA, CDR2 SQIVND (reference sequence). The CDR3 region is CASSIAGRGARTEAFF. The CDR3 coding sequence is TGTGCCAGTAGTATAGCGGGCAGGGGAGCAAGGACTGAAGCTTTCTTT.

The rearrangement joins TRBV24-1 to TRBJ1-5; D not resolved. The V gene lost 11 bases and the J gene lost 3 bases, with 16 bases spanning the gap. Germline V lookup: CDR1 KGHDR, CDR2 SFDVKD. CDR3 length equals 14 residues. The CDR3: CANRRSRFNQPQHF. The CDR3 DNA follows: TGTGCCAACCGCCGTTCACGGTTCAATCAGCCCCAGCATTTT.

This rearrangement joins TRBV30 to TRBJ1-5; 10 bases are shared with TRBD1. In germline, CDR1 is GTSNPN, CDR2 SVGIG (reference sequence). The junction had 5 bases not matched to a gene; V was cut back by 2 bases and J by 4 bases. This CDR3 comprises 15 residues. The chain's CDR3 is CAWSRGGQGNQPQHF. The CDR3 DNA sequence: TGTGCCTGGAGTCGGGGGGGACAGGGGAATCAGCCCCAGCATTTT.

This clone was detected a few times. The CDR3: CASSRGPGELFF. The CDR3 DNA is TGCGCCAGCAGTAGAGGTCCCGGGGAGCTGTTTTTT. The V gene is TRBV10-1, the J gene TRBJ2-2; no firm D call. Germline V gives CDR1 WNHNN, CDR2 SYGVQD (reference sequence). The V and J ends lost 5 bases and 6 bases respectively, with 7 bases between them. The CDR3 has 12 residues.

This sequence joins TRBV18 and TRBJ2-3, with 7 bases that match TRBD2. The CDR3 is 17 amino acids. CDR1 KGHSH and CDR2 LQKENI come from the germline V gene. The ends lost 4 bases at V and 1 base at J; junction bases unmatched: 11. The CDR3 reads CASSLQVSGKGTDTQYF. The CDR3, as DNA: TGTGCCAGCTCACTACAAGTAAGCGGGAAGGGCACAGATACGCAGTATTTT.

The chain uses TRBV18 and TRBJ2-1; TRBD2 is a possible D gene (5 bases). The V and J ends lost 8 bases and 6 bases respectively, with 17 bases between them. This CDR3 contains 14 residues. Germline V CDR1 and CDR2: KGHSH, LQKENI. CDR3 amino acids: CASTAAPLSNEQFF. The CDR3 DNA reads as TGTGCCAGCACAGCGGCCCCCTTGAGCAATGAGCAGTTCTTC.